These T cell receptor beta chains were read from a single sample in a study of blood T cells in healthy people across ages. Each CDR3 protein gets one entry after TCRdb re-called the 5' RACE reads with MiXCR. The table records over 1,200,000 distinct CDR3 sequences, approximately 60% of them present only once. The sample comprised blood. Every receptor here comes from a man younger than 35 in good health. CDR3s include the opening cysteine and the closing phenylalanine or tryptophan. Fields, in order: V gene, CDR3 protein.

TRBV28 CASYRTDRTYEQYF
TRBV5-1 CASSVATGSVDTEAFF
TRBV6-5 CASKTDLGRTDTQYF
TRBV7-2 CASSLLGTKRSGANVLTF
TRBV4-1 CASSQVQSADTQYF
TRBV25-1 CASSGGTGDEQFF
TRBV2 CARYRGGGYTF
TRBV3-1 CASSQVRAANEKLFF
TRBV9 CASSVAPGTGVGFGYTF
TRBV28 CASSLLDGTDPQYF
TRBV4-1 CASSGDLARDEQYF
TRBV7-2 CASSPGLQSTDTQYF
TRBV2 CASSEAREPSYEQYF
TRBV7-6 CASSLPDQETQYF
TRBV7-9 CASSPKGSYEQYF
TRBV7-9 CASSFDRGVAYEQYF
TRBV5-5 CAPLEGPSSPLHF
TRBV28 CASSFASGGASFTDTQYF
TRBV20-1 CSAPDKESTDTQYF
TRBV6-2/TRBV6-3 CASRGRTLGLAGITGANVLTF
TRBV4-1 CASSTRQGRNEQYF
TRBV12-3/TRBV12-4 CASSPGAIQETQYF
TRBV15 CATSRIMEGETQYF
TRBV4-3 CASSQLSGGAHEQFF
TRBV4-2 CASSQAQGDRQPQHF
TRBV6-2/TRBV6-3 CASSYPTGDGLGNTEAFF
TRBV20-1 CSAREGVNEQFF
TRBV7-6 CASSSGTTVEETQYF
TRBV27 CASSIGGQVNSPLHF
TRBV12-3/TRBV12-4 CASSLTGQPPSTDTQYF
TRBV10-3 CATDREPGNEQFF
TRBV14 CASSQANRVYGYTF
TRBV2 CASSEATEQYF
TRBV10-3 CAISESQGTYEQYF
TRBV27 CASSQTYPPETQYF
TRBV7-9 CASSLGIQESDTEAFF
TRBV20-1 CSARVFRAHNEQFF
TRBV29-1 CSAGGVASSSSYEQYF
TRBV6-6 CASSIRGAETQYF
TRBV5-6 CASSLTGSTNYGYTF
TRBV12-3/TRBV12-4 CASSLSGVGQPQHF
TRBV6-2/TRBV6-3 CASSLGQQPVDEQFF
TRBV7-6 CASSLRTGVVDNEQFF
TRBV29-1 CSVEGLAGVYEQYF
TRBV7-9 CASSLAIGTYNEQFF
TRBV4-1 CASSPEGLAGRDEQFF